This T cell receptor beta chain was identified during a study of OX40 agonist ivuxolimab in advanced cancers. Regarding the complete study: Ivuxolimab was an agonistic, fully human IgG2 monoclonal antibody directed against OX40 (CD134), a costimulatory receptor. Intravenous ivuxolimab was administered to patients every 2 weeks at six dose levels: 0.01, 0.1, 0.3, 1.5, 3 and 10 mg/kg. Among the approximately 54 dose-escalation patients, approximately 20 had hepatocellular carcinoma, roughly 15 melanoma, 9 renal cell carcinoma and 9 head and neck cancer. In the dose-escalation cohort, more than 75% of patients were male, and the mean age was approximately 64 years, with a range of about 23 to 80. Patients were allowed to have had prior anti-PD-1, anti-PD-L1 or anti-CTLA-4 therapy, and approximately 40% of the dose-escalation patients had been treated with checkpoint inhibitors. Partial responses occurred in three dose-escalation patients: two with cutaneous melanoma and one with hepatocellular carcinoma. Peripheral TCRbeta sequencing was intended to test whether TCR sequence diversity was altered and clonal T-cell expansion was caused by ivuxolimab. The paper describes the monotherapy dose-escalation part (N ≈ 49 patients) of the phase I trial of ivuxolimab. The investigation overall reported the following: The antigen specificity of the clonally expanded peripheral T cells was not determined. At doses of 0.1 to 3.0 mg/kg, clonal expansion of both CD4+ and CD8+ blood T cells was observed from baseline to week 6. After ivuxolimab, more expanded clones were found on average in CD8+ T cells than in CD4+ T cells. In partial responders in the 0.1-3.0 mg/kg groups, normalized peripheral clonal expansion was found to be among the lowest, especially among CD8+ T cells. Low levels of normalized T-cell clonal expansion were also seen in some patients who did not respond.

Genomic DNA was extracted from sorted cells for sequencing of the TCRbeta CDR3 region. TCRbeta CDR3 regions were sequenced using the immunoSEQ Assay. In TCRdb, the immuneACCESS table is reduced to in-frame sequences with V and J assigned. These tables do not hold every clone; where another copy was compared, an unresolved V gene accounts for under half, and the others remain unexplained. The sample data list roughly 30,000 clones, and about 93% of these were observed just once. The top ten clones comprise about 4.3% of the sample. With regard to this clone: Its specific antigen is unknown. The record has no base qualities; no much larger clone is one base away.

The germline V gene sets CDR1 to SNHLY and CDR2 to FYNNEI. The CDR3 runs 14 residues from the cysteine to the phenylalanine. The CDR3 DNA has 42 bases and is translated from base 1. V loses 2 bases at its end and J loses 5 bases; junction bases beyond the gene matches: 3. Patients with autoimmune disease history or receiving systemic immunosuppression were excluded from the trial. In every dose cohort, peripheral blood was drawn for TCR sequencing at baseline, cycle 4 day 1, and cycle 7 day 1. Samples came from an open-label, multicenter, first-in-human phase I dose-escalation trial of ivuxolimab. Adults with locally advanced or metastatic melanoma, renal cell carcinoma, hepatocellular carcinoma or head and neck squamous cell carcinoma were enrolled in the trial. Before TCR sequencing, CD4+ T cells and CD8+ T cells from peripheral blood were sorted into separate populations.

The sequencing here drew on CD4+ or CD8+ T cells sorted from blood, taken in a trial of the OX40 agonist ivuxolimab. This TCR came from an adult with an advanced solid tumor such as melanoma, head and neck, liver or kidney cancer. Recombination connected TRBV2 to TRBJ2-5; 9 bases in the middle match TRBD1. The CDR3 is CASSEWTGEETQYF. The base sequence is TGTGCCAGCAGTGAATGGACAGGGGAGGAGACCCAGTACTTC.